These T cell receptor beta chains were read from a single sample in a study of shared clonotypes between healthy human individuals. Repertoires were generated with immunoSEQ multiplex PCR, while TCRdb's copy carries only in-frame clones and drops some. This table holds about a million clones, about 75% found once. The material sequenced was memory CD4+ T cells sorted from blood. The receptor source for this set is a man between 18 and 35 years old in good health. Each CDR3 is given with its conserved first and last residue. The order of the fields is V gene, clone size, J gene, D gene, CDR3 protein, CDR3 DNA. D genes are given only for firm matches. Part of the rows lack a size; the others show once, few, many or a class for expanded clones.

V: TRBV28
size: few
J: TRBJ1-1
D: .
CDR3: CASSLAPGAEAFF
DNA: TGTGCCAGCAGTTTAGCCCCCGGGGCGGAAGCTTTCTTT

V: TRBV6-1
size: .
J: TRBJ2-2
D: TRBD2
CDR3: CASKHGGTGELFF
DNA: TGTGCCAGCAAACACGGGGGGACCGGGGAGCTGTTTTTT

V: TRBV29-1
size: .
J: TRBJ1-1
D: .
CDR3: CSVPRETLNTEAFF
DNA: TGCAGCGTCCCCAGGGAAACATTGAACACTGAAGCTTTCTTT

V: TRBV4-3
size: once
J: TRBJ1-2
D: .
CDR3: CTSSQEASTNYGYTF
DNA: TGCACCAGCAGCCAAGAAGCTAGTACCAACTATGGCTACACCTTC

V: TRBV7-9
size: few
J: TRBJ1-1
D: .
CDR3: CASSPEGMTEAFF
DNA: TGTGCCAGCAGCCCCGAGGGGATGACTGAAGCTTTCTTT

V: TRBV6-1
size: .
J: TRBJ2-7
D: .
CDR3: CASSEPLEQYF
DNA: TGTGCCAGCAGTGAGCCCCTCGAGCAGTACTTC

V: TRBV4-1
size: .
J: TRBJ2-5
D: .
CDR3: CASSQWRGETQYF
DNA: TGCGCCAGCAGCCAGTGGAGAGGAGAGACCCAGTACTTC

V: TRBV27
size: .
J: TRBJ1-1
D: TRBD1
CDR3: CASSLGTGGEMMNTEAFF
DNA: TGTGCCAGCAGTTTAGGGACAGGGGGCGAGATGATGAACACTGAAGCTTTCTTT

V: TRBV5-6
size: .
J: TRBJ2-4
D: .
CDR3: CASRFREAKNIQYF
DNA: TGTGCCAGCAGGTTCAGAGAGGCCAAAAACATTCAGTACTTC

V: TRBV4-2
size: .
J: TRBJ1-2
D: TRBD1
CDR3: CASSPWDRGPGYTF
DNA: TGTGCCAGCAGCCCATGGGACAGGGGCCCTGGCTACACCTTC

V: TRBV11-2
size: .
J: TRBJ2-3
D: .
CDR3: CASSLVPPGGGTDTQYF
DNA: TGTGCCAGCAGCTTAGTGCCTCCGGGGGGCGGCACAGATACGCAGTATTTT

V: TRBV6-6
size: .
J: TRBJ2-7
D: .
CDR3: CASSPQSGFEQYF
DNA: TGTGCCAGCAGCCCACAGAGTGGGTTCGAGCAGTACTTC

V: TRBV5-1
size: .
J: TRBJ1-5
D: .
CDR3: CASSLGAGADNQPQHF
DNA: TGCGCCAGCAGCCTGGGCGCGGGAGCGGACAATCAGCCCCAGCATTTT

V: TRBV5-4
size: few
J: TRBJ2-3
D: .
CDR3: CASSFGGPLTDTQYF
DNA: TGTGCCAGCAGCTTCGGGGGCCCGTTGACAGATACGCAGTATTTT

V: TRBV6-6
size: .
J: TRBJ1-1
D: .
CDR3: CASILETGQEKAFF
DNA: TGTGCCAGCATTTTAGAAACAGGGCAAGAAAAAGCTTTCTTT

V: TRBV28
size: few
J: TRBJ2-7
D: .
CDR3: CASRAAQGTSYEQYF
DNA: TGTGCCAGCAGGGCGGCACAGGGGACTTCCTACGAGCAGTACTTC

V: TRBV19
size: .
J: TRBJ2-2
D: .
CDR3: CASSKQGPQGTGELFF
DNA: TGTGCCAGTAGTAAGCAGGGGCCGCAGGGGACCGGGGAGCTGTTTTTT

V: TRBV9
size: .
J: TRBJ1-1
D: .
CDR3: CASSEGPNREAFF
DNA: TGTGCCAGCAGCGAGGGCCCCAACAGGGAAGCTTTCTTT

V: TRBV11-2
size: .
J: TRBJ2-7
D: TRBD1
CDR3: CASSLTGAYEQYF
DNA: TGTGCCAGCAGCTTAACAGGGGCCTACGAGCAGTACTTC

V: TRBV11-2
size: .
J: TRBJ2-6
D: .
CDR3: CASSLFGGTGGANVLTF
DNA: TGTGCCAGCAGCTTATTCGGGGGAACGGGTGGGGCCAACGTCCTGACTTTC

V: TRBV9
size: .
J: TRBJ2-2
D: TRBD1
CDR3: CASSVRTGGITGELFF
DNA: TGTGCCAGCAGCGTACGGACAGGGGGCATCACCGGGGAGCTGTTTTTT

V: TRBV5-1
size: few
J: TRBJ2-1
D: TRBD1
CDR3: CASSLGDRVTSNEQFF
DNA: TGCGCCAGCAGCTTGGGGGACAGGGTAACATCAAATGAGCAGTTCTTC

V: TRBV19
size: once
J: TRBJ2-1
D: TRBD1
CDR3: CASLQTGYLGDEQFF
DNA: TGTGCCAGCCTACAGACAGGGTATTTAGGAGATGAGCAGTTCTTC

V: TRBV7-2
size: .
J: TRBJ1-6
D: .
CDR3: CASSKQSGLIFSPLHF
DNA: TGTGCCAGCAGCAAACAATCAGGTCTTATATTTTCACCCCTCCACTTT

V: TRBV28
size: .
J: TRBJ2-1
D: TRBD2
CDR3: CASTDRGGYNEQFF
DNA: TGTGCCAGCACCGATCGGGGGGGGTACAATGAGCAGTTCTTC

V: TRBV30
size: .
J: TRBJ1-6
D: .
CDR3: CAWIPGYSSYNSPLHF
DNA: TGTGCCTGGATACCGGGTTACAGCTCCTATAATTCACCCCTCCACTTT

V: TRBV15
size: .
J: TRBJ1-2
D: .
CDR3: CATSSSSGGVYGYTF
DNA: TGTGCCACCAGCAGCTCCTCGGGGGGTGTCTATGGCTACACCTTC

V: TRBV4-1
size: .
J: TRBJ2-5
D: .
CDR3: CASSQMVQETQYF
DNA: TGCGCCAGCAGCCAGATGGTCCAAGAGACCCAGTACTTC

V: TRBV5-6
size: .
J: TRBJ2-3
D: .
CDR3: CASSKGDLTSTDTQYF
DNA: TGTGCCAGCAGCAAAGGGGACTTGACTAGCACAGATACGCAGTATTTT

V: TRBV6-1
size: once
J: TRBJ2-2
D: .
CDR3: CASRRGQVTGELFF
DNA: TGTGCCAGCCGCAGAGGGCAAGTCACCGGGGAGCTGTTTTTT

V: TRBV6-5
size: .
J: TRBJ1-5
D: .
CDR3: CASSLTGKSNQPQHF
DNA: TGTGCCAGCAGTTTAACAGGGAAAAGCAATCAGCCCCAGCATTTT

V: TRBV9
size: .
J: TRBJ2-1
D: TRBD2
CDR3: CASSYGLAGVRNEQFF
DNA: TGTGCCAGCAGTTATGGACTAGCGGGAGTCCGCAATGAGCAGTTCTTC

V: TRBV9
size: .
J: TRBJ2-1
D: TRBD2
CDR3: CASTNQAGGYNEQFF
DNA: TGTGCCAGCACCAACCAAGCGGGGGGGTACAATGAGCAGTTCTTC

V: TRBV10-3
size: many
J: TRBJ2-1
D: .
CDR3: CATTGVVGYNEQFF
DNA: TGTGCCACCACCGGAGTGGTGGGCTACAATGAGCAGTTCTTC

V: TRBV6-5
size: .
J: TRBJ2-7
D: .
CDR3: CASTTFAGQTKQYF
DNA: TGTGCCAGCACCACCTTCGCGGGGCAGACTAAGCAGTACTTC

V: TRBV4-1
size: .
J: TRBJ2-1
D: TRBD2
CDR3: CASSQTLAGFNEQFF
DNA: TGCGCCAGCAGCCAAACCCTAGCGGGATTTAATGAGCAGTTCTTC

V: TRBV2
size: few
J: TRBJ1-5
D: .
CDR3: CASSHNSNSNQPQHF
DNA: TGTGCCAGCAGTCATAACTCAAATAGCAATCAGCCCCAGCATTTT

V: TRBV5-5
size: .
J: TRBJ2-7
D: TRBD1
CDR3: CASSLRRGLAYEQYF
DNA: TGTGCCAGCAGCCTACGCAGGGGGCTCGCCTACGAGCAGTACTTC

V: TRBV7-9
size: many
J: TRBJ1-6
D: TRBD1
CDR3: CASSVPGQGLLSSPLHF
DNA: TGTGCCAGCAGCGTACCGGGACAGGGATTATTGAGTTCACCCCTCCACTTT

V: TRBV27
size: .
J: TRBJ1-6
D: .
CDR3: CASRDSGGNSPLHF
DNA: TGTGCCAGCAGGGACTCAGGAGGGAATTCACCCCTCCACTTT

V: TRBV7-9
size: .
J: TRBJ2-3
D: .
CDR3: CASSLVGGPTDTQYF
DNA: TGTGCCAGCAGCTTAGTCGGGGGCCCCACAGATACGCAGTATTTT

V: TRBV10-2
size: .
J: TRBJ1-4
D: TRBD1
CDR3: CASRDRANEKLFF
DNA: TGCGCCAGCAGGGACAGGGCTAATGAAAAACTGTTTTTT

V: TRBV10-3
size: .
J: TRBJ2-1
D: TRBD1
CDR3: CAISYGTGKSYEQFF
DNA: TGTGCCATCAGTTATGGGACAGGGAAGTCCTATGAGCAGTTCTTC

V: TRBV2
size: .
J: TRBJ2-2
D: TRBD1
CDR3: CASSENRGSTNTGELFF
DNA: TGTGCCAGCAGCGAAAACAGGGGGTCCACGAACACCGGGGAGCTGTTTTTT

V: TRBV27
size: once
J: TRBJ2-1
D: .
CDR3: CASGGGYNEQFF
DNA: TGTGCCAGCGGCGGCGGATACAATGAGCAGTTCTTC

V: TRBV7-2
size: once
J: TRBJ2-7
D: .
CDR3: CASSLEGYSYEQYF
DNA: TGTGCCAGCAGCTTAGAGGGGTACTCCTACGAGCAGTACTTC

V: TRBV5-1
size: .
J: TRBJ1-2
D: .
CDR3: CASSPTDYGYTF
DNA: TGCGCCAGCAGCCCGACGGACTATGGCTACACCTTC

V: TRBV7-3
size: .
J: TRBJ2-5
D: TRBD2
CDR3: CASSLIAGPQETQYF
DNA: TGTGCCAGCAGCTTAATAGCGGGGCCACAAGAGACCCAGTACTTC

V: TRBV5-1
size: once
J: TRBJ2-5
D: TRBD2
CDR3: CASSPGNLAGRQETQYF
DNA: TGCGCCAGCAGCCCGGGTAACCTAGCGGGGAGACAAGAGACCCAGTACTTC

V: TRBV19
size: .
J: TRBJ2-3
D: .
CDR3: CASSIVGHDTDTQYF
DNA: TGTGCCAGTAGTATAGTAGGGCACGACACAGATACGCAGTATTTT

V: TRBV20-1
size: few
J: TRBJ2-2
D: .
CDR3: CSAPPTGELFF
DNA: TGCAGTGCCCCCCCCACCGGGGAGCTGTTTTTT

V: TRBV18
size: .
J: TRBJ1-5
D: .
CDR3: CASSPQEGGSNQPQHF
DNA: TGTGCCAGCTCACCACAAGAGGGGGGCAGCAATCAGCCCCAGCATTTT